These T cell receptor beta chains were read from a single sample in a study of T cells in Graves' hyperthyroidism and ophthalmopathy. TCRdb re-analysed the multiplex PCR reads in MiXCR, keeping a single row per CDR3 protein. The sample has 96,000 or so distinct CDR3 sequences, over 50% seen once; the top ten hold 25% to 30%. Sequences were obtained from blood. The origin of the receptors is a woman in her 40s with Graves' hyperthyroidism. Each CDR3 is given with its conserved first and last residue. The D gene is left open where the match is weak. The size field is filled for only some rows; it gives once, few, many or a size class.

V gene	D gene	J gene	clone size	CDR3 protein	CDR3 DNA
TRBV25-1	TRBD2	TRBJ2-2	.	CASSERGLAYTGELFF	TGTGCCAGCAGTGAGCGGGGACTAGCGTACACCGGGGAGCTGTTTTTT
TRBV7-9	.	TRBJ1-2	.	CASSLARGNYGYPF	TGTGCCAGCAGCTTAGCACGGGGCAACTATGGCTACCCCTTC
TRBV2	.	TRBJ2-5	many	CASMTGALETQYF	TGTGCCAGCATGACGGGGGCGCTTGAGACCCAGTACTTC
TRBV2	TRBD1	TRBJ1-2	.	CAGQGVDYGYTF	TGTGCCGGACAGGGGGTCGACTATGGCTACACCTTC
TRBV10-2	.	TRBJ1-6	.	CASSVWGLISPLHF	TGCGCCAGCAGTGTATGGGGGTTAATCTCACCCCTCCACTTT
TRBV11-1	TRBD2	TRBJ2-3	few	CASEREGVVTDTQYF	TGTGCCAGCGAGAGGGAGGGAGTTGTCACAGATACGCAGTATTTT
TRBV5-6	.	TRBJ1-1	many	CASRHTRRTEAFF	TGTGCCAGCAGACATACACGTCGCACTGAAGCTTTCTTT
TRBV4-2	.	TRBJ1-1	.	CASSSGRTNTEAFF	TGTGCCAGCAGTTCCGGTAGGACGAACACTGAAGCTTTCTTT
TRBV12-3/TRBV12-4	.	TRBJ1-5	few	CASSSGAYGNQPQHF	TGTGCCAGCAGTTCAGGGGCCTATGGCAATCAGCCCCAGCATTTT
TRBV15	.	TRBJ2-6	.	CATAMSRGGLWANVLTF	TGTGCCACCGCCATGAGCAGGGGGGGTTTGTGGGCCAACGTCCTGACTTTC
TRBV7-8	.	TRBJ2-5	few	CASSLEGTQYF	TGTGCCAGCAGCTTAGAGGGGACCCAGTACTTC
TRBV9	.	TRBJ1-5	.	CASSRSTANGYKPQHF	TGTGCCAGCAGCCGTAGTACGGCGAACGGCTATAAGCCCCAGCATTTT
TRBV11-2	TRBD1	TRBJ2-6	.	CASSVEGGSGANILTF	TGTGCCAGCAGCGTTGAAGGGGGCTCTGGGGCCAACATCCTGACTTTC
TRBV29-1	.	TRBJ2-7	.	CSGIGQATYEQYF	TGCAGTGGCATCGGGCAGGCTACCTACGAGCAGTACTTC
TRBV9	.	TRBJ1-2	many	CASSVALASGGYTF	TGTGCCAGCAGCGTGGCACTTGCTTCGGGTGGCTACACCTTC
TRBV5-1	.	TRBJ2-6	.	CASSRNTGSSSGANVLTF	TGCGCCAGCAGCCGAAACACAGGTAGTAGCTCTGGGGCCAACGTCCTGACTTTC
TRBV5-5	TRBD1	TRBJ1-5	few	CASSFDRGPQHF	TGTGCCAGCAGCTTTGACAGGGGGCCCCAGCATTTT
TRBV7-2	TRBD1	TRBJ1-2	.	CASIPFGTATYGYTF	TGTGCCAGCATCCCCTTTGGGACAGCGACCTATGGCTACACCTTC
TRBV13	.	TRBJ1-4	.	CASTKGGEKLFF	TGTGCCAGCACGAAAGGGGGGGAAAAACTGTTTTTT
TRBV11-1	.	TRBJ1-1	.	CASSLAQGYQTEAFF	TGTGCCAGCAGCTTAGCGCAAGGGTACCAGACTGAAGCTTTCTTT
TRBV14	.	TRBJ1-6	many	CASSQVGLYNSPLHF	TGTGCCAGCAGCCAAGTCGGACTCTATAATTCACCCCTCCACTTT
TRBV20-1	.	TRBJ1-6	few	CSAKQGYNSPLHF	TGCAGTGCTAAGCAGGGGTATAATTCACCCCTCCACTTT
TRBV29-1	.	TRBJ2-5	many	CSVGHETQYF	TGCAGCGTCGGACACGAGACCCAGTACTTC